In its sample, the clone carrying this T cell receptor beta chain was seen a few times. The antigen remains undetermined. Samples were sequenced at Survey level, maximum 500,000 reads. Some clones are missing from TCRdb's copy, which holds only in-frame ones; the method was immunoSEQ multiplex PCR. The sample holds 55,000 to 75,000 clones, roughly nine tenths seen once. The record originates from a study of pediatric ulcerative colitis. Study findings and constraints: Two rectal CDR3 clonotypes occurred in all ulcerative colitis patients. Ulcerative colitis patients shared more blood-rectal clones than controls. Repertoires came from total lymphocyte DNA, not specific subsets.

The CDR3 consists of 15 residues. Trimming pared 3 bases from V and 3 bases from J, leaving 15 bases between. Looked up from germline, CDR1 is GTSNPN and CDR2 is SVGIG (reference sequence). J is TRBJ2-1 and V is TRBV30; D is tentatively TRBD1 or TRBD2 (6 bases each). The sequencing sample was made of blood. This TCR was sampled from a boy under 18 with severe ulcerative colitis. The CDR3 region is CAWRNGGGNYNEQFF. For the CDR3, the DNA is TGTGCCTGGAGGAATGGGGGCGGGAACTACAATGAGCAGTTCTTC.